Detailed here is one T cell receptor beta chain. Its antigen has not been determined. Base quality data are lacking; no much larger clone is found one base away. This specimen includes other DNA sequences encoding the same CDR3. The CDR3 numbers 11 residues from cysteine through phenylalanine. CDR3 DNA is the only sequence kept; it has 33 bases, read in frame from the first base. The germline V gene (reference sequence) specifies DFQATT as CDR1 and SNEGSKA as CDR2. V and J lose 3 bases and 4 bases, and a span of 6 bases separates them. The time point label, as the study defines it: about 28 days (+/-7) after the second vaccine dose. Because spike-specific TCR depth and breadth did not differ between the two schedules, AZD1222 recipients who got a second dose at roughly 4 weeks were pooled with those who got a second dose at roughly 12 weeks. The vaccinee samples were drawn from two UK trials, COV001 and COV002, one of which was a single-blind randomized controlled phase 2/3 trial testing AZD1222 (ChAdOx1 nCoV-19) in healthy adults. For TCRbeta chain sequencing, PBMC samples were collected from trial participants at day 0 and at day 28 after the second dose.

The data derive from a study of T cell responses to AZD1222 COVID-19 vaccine (dated by TCRdb to the early 2020s). At the level of the whole study: TCR sequencing was performed for approximately 240 trial participants, of whom about 200 were given two doses of AZD1222 and some 26 were given two doses of MenACWY control vaccine. Trial participants were enrolled by age into subgroups of 18-55, 56-69 and 70-plus years, and around 140, 26 and 57 TCR-sequenced participants, respectively, were included in these subgroups.

The CDR3 regions of human TCRbeta chains were analyzed by immunosequencing. The study's processing was this. TCRs in the repertoires were compared against a reference library of SARS-CoV-2-specific TCRs that had been generated with the MIRA antigen-specificity platform. Breadth was defined as the fraction of unique TCRs that were SARS-CoV-2-associated. Depth was defined as the fraction of total T cells that were SARS-CoV-2-associated. Each spike-specific TCR was assigned to its reactive spike region and to a CD4 or CD8 class using the MIRA data. Log10-transformed breadth and depth values were compared by one-way ANOVA with Sidak's multiple comparisons tests. This is the immuneACCESS table as TCRdb keeps it, with only in-frame sequences that have V and J called. A part of the clones is gone; compared with another copy, unresolved V genes explain less than half, and the rest is unexplained. From that table come the V and J calls and clone size; the DNA was used to work out D and trimming. The sample table holds hundreds of thousands of clones, of which about 94% were seen once. The leading ten clones occupy less than 0.65% of the sample.

The paper as a whole reports these results and caveats: A significant rise in spike-specific TCR breadth and depth was observed after two AZD1222 doses relative to day 0 and relative to MenACWY recipients. The vaccine-associated CD4 TCRs covered the entire spike protein, and the dominant responses fell in regions 160-218 and 743-854. Conclusions about previously exposed vaccinees are limited, since just a handful of AZD1222 recipients were seropositive for SARS-CoV-2 at baseline. Participants were mostly white British, with more females than males. The authors suggested clonal diversity may have been underestimated. Reportedly, close to half of the unique spike-specific TCRs recognized epitopes lying outside the regions that are mutated in the B.1.351 and B.1.1.7 variants. Because no day 14 peak-response samples were available, the repertoires could be characterized only after the peak T cell response. In the small 56-69-year group, the increase in depth fell short of significance, most likely because of low power.

This material consisted of peripheral blood, taken 28 days after the second AZD1222 dose. This TCR derives from an adult who received the AZD1222 COVID-19 vaccine. The chain joins TRBV20-1 to TRBJ1-2, with the D gene not confidently named. The CDR3 reads as follows: CSARRGYGYTF. The DNA sequence is as follows: TGCAGTGCTAGGCGTGGCTATGGCTACACCTTC.